In this sample, the clone carrying this TCR beta chain turned up many times. The antigen is unknown. The sample belongs to a study of T cell repertoires in cytomegalovirus infection. Across the study: Matching HLA type and CMV infection were both indicated by public TCR beta signatures.

TCRdb itself ran the reads through MiXCR, one entry per CDR3 protein. The sample has 160,000 or so distinct CDR3 sequences, approximately 17% seen once; the top ten hold about 19%. This CDR3 is 13 amino acids long. CDR1 is SGHTA, CDR2 FQGNSA, per germline. Trimming removed 5 bases at V and 2 bases at J, with 10 bases between. Findings and caveats of the study: There were HLA-C-restricted CMV-specific TCR beta clonotypes dominating the ex vivo response. Cumulative public TCR beta family frequency identified CMV carriers with the relevant HLA.

This receptor was identified in a human donor in good health (CMV status not recorded). Some clones in this sample may be carry-over from other donors' samples. The rearrangement joins TRBV7-2 to TRBJ2-7; tentatively, D is TRBD2 (6 bases). Sample: CD8+ T cells from PBMCs. The CDR3 coding sequence is TGTGCCAGCAGCGTGAGACTAGCCTACGAGCAGTACTTC. Translated: CASSVRLAYEQYF. Based on the CDR3 plus reference TRBV7-2 and TRBJ2-7, the full variable domain is GAGVSQSPSNKVTEKGKDVELRCDPISGHTALYWYRQSLGQGLEFLIYFQGNSAPDKSGLPSDRFSAERTGGSVSTLTIQRTQQEDSAVYLCASSVRLAYEQYFGPGTRLTVT.